This T cell receptor beta chain was recorded in a study of T cell responses to AZD1222 COVID-19 vaccine. For the study at large: Both about-4-week and about-12-week second-dose recipients were combined. Whole-study results and caveats: Seropositive at baseline were only a handful of AZD1222 recipients. There were mostly white British donors and more females than males, and clonal diversity was possibly underestimated.

Turning to this clone: Its specificity is unknown.

Here immunoSEQ multiplex PCR was the method, and the copy in TCRdb shows in-frame clones only, minus some. The table shows about 99,000 clones, with about nine tenths occurring only once. V dropped 5 bases and J dropped 1 base, with 14 bases sitting between them. The CDR3 spans 15 residues. Germline CDR1 reads SGHAT; CDR2 reads FQDESV (reference sequence). The TCR sequence derives from an adult in good health. The chain uses TRBV11-1 and TRBJ1-1; TRBD1 might be the D (6 bases). The specimen comprised peripheral blood, sampled on day 0 of AZD1222 vaccination. Here the CDR3 reads CASSPPRGENTEAFF. CDR3 bases: TGTGCCAGCAGCCCCCCGAGGGGGGAGAACACTGAAGCTTTCTTT.